This record concerns one T cell receptor beta chain sequence. These data are taken from a study of T cells after posttransplantation cyclophosphamide. Libraries were prepared by immunoSEQ multiplex PCR; TCRdb keeps only in-frame clonotypes and omits some of them. Altogether tens of thousands of clones are present, just over 90% being singletons, with the ten largest covering approximately 2.7%. Trimming cost V 5 bases and J 5 bases; bases outside gene matches: 7. Looked up from germline, CDR1 is SGHTA and CDR2 is FQGNSA. CDR3 length: 15 amino acids. The specimen sequenced was PBMCs. V gene TRBV7-2 combines with J gene TRBJ2-5, with 11 positions matching TRBD2. The sequence was obtained from a woman younger than 45 in good health and a related stem cell transplant donor. The CDR3, as DNA: TGTGCCAGCAGCCCGCGAGGGACTAGCGGTGAGACCCAGTACTTC. Translating it yields CASSPRGTSGETQYF. Supplemented by reference TRBV7-2 and TRBJ2-5, the full variable domain reads GAGVSQSPSNKVTEKGKDVELRCDPISGHTALYWYRQSLGQGLEFLIYFQGNSAPDKSGLPSDRFSAERTGGSVSTLTIQRTQQEDSAVYLCASSPRGTSGETQYFGPGTRLLVL.